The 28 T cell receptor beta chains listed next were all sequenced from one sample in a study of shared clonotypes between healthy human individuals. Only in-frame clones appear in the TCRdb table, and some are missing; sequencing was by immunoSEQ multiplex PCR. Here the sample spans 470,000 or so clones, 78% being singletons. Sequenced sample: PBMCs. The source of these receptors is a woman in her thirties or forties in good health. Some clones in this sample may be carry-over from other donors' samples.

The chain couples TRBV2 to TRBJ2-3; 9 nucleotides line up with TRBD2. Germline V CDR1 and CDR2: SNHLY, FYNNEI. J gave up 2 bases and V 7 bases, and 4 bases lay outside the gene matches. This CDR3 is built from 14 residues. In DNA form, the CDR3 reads TGTGCCAGCACGCTAGCGGGGCACACAGATACGCAGTATTTT. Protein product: CASTLAGHTDTQYF.

The CDR3, as DNA: TGTGCCAGCTCCATTGGAGTAGCGGGAAAAAACACCGGGGAGCTGTTTTTT. Translating it yields CASSIGVAGKNTGELFF. The J gene is TRBJ2-2, the V gene TRBV18; TRBD2 matches 8 bases. The trim removed 6 bases at V and 2 bases at J, leaving 11 bases unmatched. Germline V gene lookup returns CDR1 KGHSH and CDR2 LQKENI. This CDR3 has 17 amino acids.

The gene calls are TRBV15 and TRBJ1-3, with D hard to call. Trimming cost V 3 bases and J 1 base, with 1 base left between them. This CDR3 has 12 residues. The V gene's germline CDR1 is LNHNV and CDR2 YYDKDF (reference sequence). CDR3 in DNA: TGTGCCACCAGCAGTTCTGGAAACACCATATATTTT. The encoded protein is CATSSSGNTIYF.

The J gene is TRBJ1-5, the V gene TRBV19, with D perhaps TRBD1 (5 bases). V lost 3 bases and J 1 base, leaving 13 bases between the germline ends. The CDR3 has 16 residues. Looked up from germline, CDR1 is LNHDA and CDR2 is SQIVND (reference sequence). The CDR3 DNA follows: TGTGCCAGTAGTATTATGGTGAAGGGGAGCAATCAGCCCCAGCATTTT. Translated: CASSIMVKGSNQPQHF.

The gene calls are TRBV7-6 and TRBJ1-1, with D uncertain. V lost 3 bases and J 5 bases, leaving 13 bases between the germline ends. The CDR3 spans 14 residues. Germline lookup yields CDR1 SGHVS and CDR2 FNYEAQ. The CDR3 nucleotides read TGTGCCAGCAGCTTCGGCCCCGTAGGGACTGAAGCTTTCTTT. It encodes CASSFGPVGTEAFF. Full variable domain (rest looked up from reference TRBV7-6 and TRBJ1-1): GAGVSQSPRYKVTKRGQDVALRCDPISGHVSLYWYRQALGQGPEFLTYFNYEAQQDKSGLPNDRFSAERPEGSISTLTIQRTEQRDSAMYRCASSFGPVGTEAFFGQGTRLTVV.

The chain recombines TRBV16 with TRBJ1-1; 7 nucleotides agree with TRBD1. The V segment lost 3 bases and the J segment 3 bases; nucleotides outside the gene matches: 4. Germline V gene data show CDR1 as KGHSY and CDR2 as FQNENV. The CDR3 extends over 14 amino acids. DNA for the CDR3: TGTGCCAGCAGCCAGACAGGGTGGGACACTGAAGCTTTCTTT. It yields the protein CASSQTGWDTEAFF. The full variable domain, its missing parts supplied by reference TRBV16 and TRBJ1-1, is GEEVAQTPKHLVRGEGQKAKLYCAPIKGHSYVFWYQQVLKNEFKFLISFQNENVFDETGMPKERFSAKCLPNSPCSLEIQATKLEDSAVYFCASSQTGWDTEAFFGQGTRLTVV.

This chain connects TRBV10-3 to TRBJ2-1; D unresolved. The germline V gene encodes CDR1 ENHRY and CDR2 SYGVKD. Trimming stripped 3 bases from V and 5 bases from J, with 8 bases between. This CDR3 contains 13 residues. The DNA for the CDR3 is TGTGCCATCAGTGATAGAGGCAACAATGAGCAGTTCTTC. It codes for CAISDRGNNEQFF.

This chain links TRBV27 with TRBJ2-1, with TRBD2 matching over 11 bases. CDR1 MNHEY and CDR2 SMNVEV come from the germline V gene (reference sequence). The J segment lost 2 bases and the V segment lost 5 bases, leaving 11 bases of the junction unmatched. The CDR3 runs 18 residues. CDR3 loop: CASSPPLAGGLAYNEQFF. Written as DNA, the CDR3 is TGTGCCAGCAGTCCCCCCCTAGCGGGAGGCCTAGCCTACAATGAGCAGTTCTTC.

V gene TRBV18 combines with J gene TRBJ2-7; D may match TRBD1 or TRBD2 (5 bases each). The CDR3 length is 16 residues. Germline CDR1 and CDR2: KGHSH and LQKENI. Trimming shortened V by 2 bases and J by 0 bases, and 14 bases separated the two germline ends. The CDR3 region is CASSPGGVSRSYEQYF. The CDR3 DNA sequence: TGTGCCAGCTCACCAGGGGGTGTCAGCCGCTCCTACGAGCAGTACTTC.

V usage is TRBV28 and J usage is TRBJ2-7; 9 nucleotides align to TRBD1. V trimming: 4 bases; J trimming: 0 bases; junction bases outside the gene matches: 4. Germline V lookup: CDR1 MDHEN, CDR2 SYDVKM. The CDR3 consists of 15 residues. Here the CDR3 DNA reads TGTGCCAGCAGTTCGAGACAGGGGGGCTCCTACGAGCAGTACTTC. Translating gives CASSSRQGGSYEQYF.

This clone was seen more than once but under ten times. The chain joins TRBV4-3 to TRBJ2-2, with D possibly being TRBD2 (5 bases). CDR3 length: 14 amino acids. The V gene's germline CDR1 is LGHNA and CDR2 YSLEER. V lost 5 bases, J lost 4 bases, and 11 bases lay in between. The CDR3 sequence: CASSGLLGTGELFF. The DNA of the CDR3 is TGCGCCAGCAGCGGTCTACTAGGCACCGGGGAGCTGTTTTTT.

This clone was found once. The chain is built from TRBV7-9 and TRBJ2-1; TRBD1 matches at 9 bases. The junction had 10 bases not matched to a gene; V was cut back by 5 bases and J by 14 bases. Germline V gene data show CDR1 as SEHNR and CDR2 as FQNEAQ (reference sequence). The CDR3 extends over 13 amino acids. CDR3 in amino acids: CASSEANRGRKFF. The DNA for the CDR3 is TGTGCCAGCAGCGAAGCAAACAGGGGGCGTAAGTTCTTC.

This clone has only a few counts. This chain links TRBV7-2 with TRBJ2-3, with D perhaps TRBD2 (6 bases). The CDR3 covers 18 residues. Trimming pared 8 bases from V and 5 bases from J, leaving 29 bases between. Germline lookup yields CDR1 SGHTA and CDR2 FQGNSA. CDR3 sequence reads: CASCMQVSSGVSVDTQYF. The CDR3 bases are TGTGCCAGCTGCATGCAAGTGTCTTCGGGAGTATCAGTAGATACGCAGTATTTT.

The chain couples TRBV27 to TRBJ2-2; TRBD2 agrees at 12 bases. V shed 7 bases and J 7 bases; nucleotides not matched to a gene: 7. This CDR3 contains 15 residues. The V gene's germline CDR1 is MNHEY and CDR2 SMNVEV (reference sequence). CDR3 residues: CASNPRLAGVGELFF. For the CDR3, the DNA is TGTGCCAGCAATCCTAGACTAGCGGGAGTCGGGGAGCTGTTTTTT.

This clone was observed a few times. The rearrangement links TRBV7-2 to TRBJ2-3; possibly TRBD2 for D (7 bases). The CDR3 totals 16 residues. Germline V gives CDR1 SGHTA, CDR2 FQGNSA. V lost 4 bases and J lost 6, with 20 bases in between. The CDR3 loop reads CASSSGGAGARDTQYF. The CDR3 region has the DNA TGTGCCAGCAGCTCTGGGGGGGCAGGGGCTAGGGATACGCAGTATTTT.

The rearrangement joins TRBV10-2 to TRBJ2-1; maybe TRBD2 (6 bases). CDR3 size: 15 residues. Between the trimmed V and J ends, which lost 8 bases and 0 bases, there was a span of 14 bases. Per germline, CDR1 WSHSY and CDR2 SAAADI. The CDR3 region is CASGSGEVSYNEQFF. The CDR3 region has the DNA TGCGCCAGCGGCTCGGGGGAAGTCTCCTACAATGAGCAGTTCTTC.

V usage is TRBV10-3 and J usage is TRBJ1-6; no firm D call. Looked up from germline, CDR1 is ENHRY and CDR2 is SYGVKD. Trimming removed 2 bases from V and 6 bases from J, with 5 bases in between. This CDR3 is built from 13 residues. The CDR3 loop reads CAISETVNSPLHF. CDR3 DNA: TGTGCCATCAGTGAGACAGTTAATTCACCCCTCCACTTT.

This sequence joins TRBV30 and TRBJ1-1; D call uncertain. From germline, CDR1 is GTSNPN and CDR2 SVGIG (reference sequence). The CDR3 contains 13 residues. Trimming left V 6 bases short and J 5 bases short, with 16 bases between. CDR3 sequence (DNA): TGTGCCTGCCTCGGATTTAGACGGACTGAAGCTTTCTTT. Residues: CACLGFRRTEAFF.

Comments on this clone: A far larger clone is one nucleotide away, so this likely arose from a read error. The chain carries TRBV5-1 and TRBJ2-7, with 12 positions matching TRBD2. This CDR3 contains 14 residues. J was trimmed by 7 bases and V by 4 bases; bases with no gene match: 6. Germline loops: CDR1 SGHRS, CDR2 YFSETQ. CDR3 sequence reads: CASSASGRAREQYF. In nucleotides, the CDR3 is TGCGCCAGCAGCGCTAGCGGGAGGGCCAGGGAGCAGTACTTC.

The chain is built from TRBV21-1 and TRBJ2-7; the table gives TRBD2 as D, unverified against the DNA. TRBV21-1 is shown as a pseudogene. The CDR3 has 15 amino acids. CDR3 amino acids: CASSTLAGVRYEQYF. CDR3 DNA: TGTGCCAGCAGCACCCTAGCGGGAGTCAGGTACGAGCAGTACTTC.

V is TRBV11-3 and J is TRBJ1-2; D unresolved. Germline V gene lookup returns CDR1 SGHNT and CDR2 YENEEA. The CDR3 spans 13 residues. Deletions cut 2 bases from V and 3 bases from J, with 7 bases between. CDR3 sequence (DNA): TGTGCCAGCAGCTTAAAGGGTGACTATGGCTACACCTTC. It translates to CASSLKGDYGYTF.

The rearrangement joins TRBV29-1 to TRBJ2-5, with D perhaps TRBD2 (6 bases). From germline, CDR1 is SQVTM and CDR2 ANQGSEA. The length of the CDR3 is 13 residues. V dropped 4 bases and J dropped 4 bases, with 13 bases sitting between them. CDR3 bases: TGCAGCGTTGGGGTATTTAGCGGAGAGACCCAGTACTTC. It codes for CSVGVFSGETQYF.

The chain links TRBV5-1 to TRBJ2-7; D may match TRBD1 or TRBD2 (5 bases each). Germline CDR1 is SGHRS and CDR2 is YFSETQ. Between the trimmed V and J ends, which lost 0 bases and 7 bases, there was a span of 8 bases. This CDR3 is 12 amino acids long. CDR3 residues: CASSLGGREQYF. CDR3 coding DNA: TGCGCCAGCAGCTTGGGGGGACGAGAGCAGTACTTC.

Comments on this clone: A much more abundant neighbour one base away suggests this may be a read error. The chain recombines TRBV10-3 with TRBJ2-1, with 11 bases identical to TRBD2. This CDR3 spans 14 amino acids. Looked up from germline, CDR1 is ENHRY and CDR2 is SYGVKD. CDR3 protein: CATGGLADYNGQFF. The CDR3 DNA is TGTGCCACCGGGGGACTAGCGGATTACAATGGGCAGTTCTTC.

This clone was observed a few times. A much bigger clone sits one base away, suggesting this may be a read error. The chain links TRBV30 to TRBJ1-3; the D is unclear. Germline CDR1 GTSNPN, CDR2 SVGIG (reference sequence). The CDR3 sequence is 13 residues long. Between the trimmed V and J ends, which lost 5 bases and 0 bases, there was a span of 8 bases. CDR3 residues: CAWHILSGNTIYF. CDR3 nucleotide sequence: TGTGCCTGGCACATACTCTCTGGAAACACCATATATTTT.

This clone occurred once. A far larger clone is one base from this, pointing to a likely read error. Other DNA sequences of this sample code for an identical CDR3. CDR3 sequence (DNA): TGCGCCAGCAGCCAAGATTCATGGGCAGGAGTCGCAGGGGAGCTGTTTTTT. This sequence encodes CASSQDSWAGVAGELFF. The chain employs TRBV4-3 and TRBJ2-2; D remains ambiguous. Trimming took off 0 bases at V and 8 bases at J, with 19 bases between the two ends. This CDR3 is built from 17 residues. Germline V gene data show CDR1 as LGHNA and CDR2 as YSLEER.

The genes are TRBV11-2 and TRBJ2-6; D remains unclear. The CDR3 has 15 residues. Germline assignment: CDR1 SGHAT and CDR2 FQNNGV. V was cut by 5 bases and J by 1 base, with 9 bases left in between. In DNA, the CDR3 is TGTGCCAGCAGCCCCTTGAGATCTGGGGCCAACGTCCTGACTTTC. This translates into CASSPLRSGANVLTF.

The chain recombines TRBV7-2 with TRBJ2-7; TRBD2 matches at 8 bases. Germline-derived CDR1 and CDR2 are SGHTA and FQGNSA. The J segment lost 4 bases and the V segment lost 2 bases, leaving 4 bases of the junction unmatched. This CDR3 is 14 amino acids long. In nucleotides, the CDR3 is TGTGCCAGCAGCTTAAGCGGGAGCGGGTACGAGCAGTACTTC. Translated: CASSLSGSGYEQYF.